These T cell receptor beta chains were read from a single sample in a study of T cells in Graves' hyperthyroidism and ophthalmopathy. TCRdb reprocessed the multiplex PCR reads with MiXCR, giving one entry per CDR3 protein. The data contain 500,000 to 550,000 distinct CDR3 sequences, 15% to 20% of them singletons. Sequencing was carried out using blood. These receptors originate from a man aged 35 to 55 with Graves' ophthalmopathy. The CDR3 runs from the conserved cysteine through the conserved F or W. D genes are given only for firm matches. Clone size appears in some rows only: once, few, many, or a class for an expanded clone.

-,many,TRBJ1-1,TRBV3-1,TGTGCCAGCAGCCAAGATCGTAGCCCTTCTATGAACACTGAAGCTTTCTTT,CASSQDRSPSMNTEAFF
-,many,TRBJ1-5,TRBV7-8,TGTGCCAGCAGCTCTAGGACAGACAATCAGCCCCAGCATTTT,CASSSRTDNQPQHF
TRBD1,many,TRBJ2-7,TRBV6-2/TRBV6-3,TGTGCCAGCAGTTACTCGGACAGGGGCACCTACGAGCAGTACTTC,CASSYSDRGTYEQYF
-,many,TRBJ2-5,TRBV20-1,TGCAGTGCTAGAGATCCGGGGACGGAGAGGGGGGAGACCCAGTACTTC,CSARDPGTERGETQYF
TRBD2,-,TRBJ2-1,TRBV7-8,TGTGCCAGCAGCCCACTCCGGGACTACCTTAACAATGGGCAGTTCTTC,CASSPLRDYLNNGQFF
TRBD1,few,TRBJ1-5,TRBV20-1,TGCAGTGCTCCTGGACAGGGTAATCAGCCCCAGCATTTT,CSAPGQGNQPQHF
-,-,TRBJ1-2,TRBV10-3,TGTGCCATCAGTGAGTCACAGGGTGAGGATGGCTACACCTTC,CAISESQGEDGYTF
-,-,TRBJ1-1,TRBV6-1,TGTGCCAGCAGAGGGAATCAGGGGACTGAAGCTCTCTTT,CASRGNQGTEALF
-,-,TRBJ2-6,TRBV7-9,TGTGCCAGCAGCTCCCGATTAGGGGGCTCTGGGGCCAACGTCCTGACTTTC,CASSSRLGGSGANVLTF
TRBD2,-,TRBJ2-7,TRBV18,TGTGCCAGCTCACCCCCGGCGCGAATAGCGGGAGTCGAGCAGTACTTC,CASSPPARIAGVEQYF
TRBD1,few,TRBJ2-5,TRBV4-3,TGCGCCAGCAGCCAAGATGGGACAGGGTTTCAGACCCAGTACTTC,CASSQDGTGFQTQYF
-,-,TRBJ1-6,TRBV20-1,TGCAGTGCTAGAGATGGAACAGGGAAGGAGGATTCACCCCTCCACTTT,CSARDGTGKEDSPLHF
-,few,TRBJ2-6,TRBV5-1,TGCGCCAGCAGCGGCCTCCCAGGGACTGGGGCCAACGTCCTGACTTTC,CASSGLPGTGANVLTF
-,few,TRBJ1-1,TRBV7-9,TGTGCCAGCAGCTTACAGGGGCTCGCGACTGAAGCTTTCTTT,CASSLQGLATEAFF
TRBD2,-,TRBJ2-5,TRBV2,TGCGCCAGCAGCCAATTCGCTAGCGGCCAGGGTGAGACCCAGTACTTC,CASSQFASGQGETQYF
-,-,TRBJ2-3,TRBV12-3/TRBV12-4,TGTGCCAGCAGTGTGACTAGGCACACAGATACGCAGTATTTT,CASSVTRHTDTQYF
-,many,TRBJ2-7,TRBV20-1,TGCAGTGCTAGAGATAAGGCCGGTTCCTACGAGCAGTACTTC,CSARDKAGSYEQYF
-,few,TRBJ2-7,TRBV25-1,TGTGCCAGCAGTGCCAGGGGGGTTCGCGAGCAGTACTTC,CASSARGVREQYF
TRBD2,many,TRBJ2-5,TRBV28,TGTGCCAGCAGTTCAAACCCTAGATCCGGGACTAGCGGGAGGGGTTCAGAGACCCAGTACTTC,CASSSNPRSGTSGRGSETQYF
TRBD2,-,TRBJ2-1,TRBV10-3,TGTACCATCAGAGATACTAGCGGAAACAATGAGCAGTTCTTC,CTIRDTSGNNEQFF
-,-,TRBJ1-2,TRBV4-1,TGCGCCAGCAGCCCCTTACAGGGAAACTATGGCTACACCTTC,CASSPLQGNYGYTF
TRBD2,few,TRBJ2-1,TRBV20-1,TGCAGTGCTACCGCCCCGGGACTAGTCTCCTACAATGAGCAGTTCTTC,CSATAPGLVSYNEQFF
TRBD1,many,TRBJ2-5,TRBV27,TGTGCCAGCAGTCCCCGGACAGGGCTGGCGGAGACCCAGTACTTC,CASSPRTGLAETQYF
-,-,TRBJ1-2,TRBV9,TGTGCCAGCAGCGGGGCCACCACCTCAGGGGTGAATAACTATGGCTACACCTTC,CASSGATTSGVNNYGYTF
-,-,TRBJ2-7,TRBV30,TGTGCCTGGAGTGCTGGGGGGCCCGAGCAGTACTTC,CAWSAGGPEQYF
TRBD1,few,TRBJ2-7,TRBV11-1,TGTGCCAGCAGCTTAAAAACAGGGGCCTACGAGCAGTACTTC,CASSLKTGAYEQYF